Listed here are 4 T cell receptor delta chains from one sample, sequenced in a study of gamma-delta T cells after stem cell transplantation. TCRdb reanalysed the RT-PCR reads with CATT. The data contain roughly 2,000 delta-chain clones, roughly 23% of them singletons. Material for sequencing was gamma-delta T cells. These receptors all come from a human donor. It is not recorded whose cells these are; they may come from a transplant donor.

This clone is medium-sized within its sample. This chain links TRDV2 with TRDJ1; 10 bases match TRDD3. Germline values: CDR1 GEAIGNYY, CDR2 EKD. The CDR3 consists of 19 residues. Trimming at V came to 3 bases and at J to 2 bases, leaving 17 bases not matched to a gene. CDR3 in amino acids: CACDPLVLAGDTLTDKLIF. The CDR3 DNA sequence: TGTGCCTGTGACCCCTTGGTGCTGGCGGGGGATACGCTTACCGATAAACTCATCTTT.

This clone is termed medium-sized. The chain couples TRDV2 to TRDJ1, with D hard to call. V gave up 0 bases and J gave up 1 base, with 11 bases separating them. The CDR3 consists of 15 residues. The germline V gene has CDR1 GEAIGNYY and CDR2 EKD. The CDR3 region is CACDTVGASTDKLIF. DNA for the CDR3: TGTGCCTGTGACACCGTCGGGGCCTCCACCGATAAACTCATCTTT.

CDR3: CALGERRYFPLKPYREGWTDKLIF. As DNA, the CDR3 is TGTGCTCTTGGGGAGCGCCGTTATTTCCCCTTGAAGCCCTATAGGGAAGGGTGGACCGATAAACTCATCTTT. The chain is built from TRDV1 and TRDJ1, with D hard to call. V lost 3 bases to trimming and J lost 2 bases, with 40 bases between them. The germline gives CDR1 TSWWSYY, CDR2 QGS. This CDR3 has 24 amino acids.

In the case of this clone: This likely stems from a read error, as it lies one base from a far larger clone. For the CDR3, the DNA is TGTGCCTCCCGCATAAATCCGGGAGATAAACTCATCTTT. Translated: CASRINPGDKLIF. This rearrangement joins TRDV3 to TRDJ1; D is unresolved. The germline V gene encodes CDR1 TVYSNPD and CDR2 GDNSRS (reference sequence). Trimming took off 4 bases at V and 5 bases at J, with 17 bases between the two ends. The CDR3 is made up of 13 amino acids.